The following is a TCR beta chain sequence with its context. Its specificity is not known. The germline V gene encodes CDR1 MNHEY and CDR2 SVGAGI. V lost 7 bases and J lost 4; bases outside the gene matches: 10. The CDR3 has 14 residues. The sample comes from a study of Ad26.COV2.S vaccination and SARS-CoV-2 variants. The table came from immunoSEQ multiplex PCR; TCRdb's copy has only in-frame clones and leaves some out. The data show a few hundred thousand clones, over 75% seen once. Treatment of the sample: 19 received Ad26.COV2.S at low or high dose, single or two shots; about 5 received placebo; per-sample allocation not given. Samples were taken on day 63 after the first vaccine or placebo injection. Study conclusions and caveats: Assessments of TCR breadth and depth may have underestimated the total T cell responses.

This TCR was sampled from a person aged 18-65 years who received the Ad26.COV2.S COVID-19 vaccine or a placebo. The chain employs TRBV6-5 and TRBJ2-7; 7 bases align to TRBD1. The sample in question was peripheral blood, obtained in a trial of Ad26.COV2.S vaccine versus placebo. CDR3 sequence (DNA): TGTGCCAGCACCGCAAGGGGGCTTTATTACGAGCAGTACTTC. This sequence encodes CASTARGLYYEQYF.